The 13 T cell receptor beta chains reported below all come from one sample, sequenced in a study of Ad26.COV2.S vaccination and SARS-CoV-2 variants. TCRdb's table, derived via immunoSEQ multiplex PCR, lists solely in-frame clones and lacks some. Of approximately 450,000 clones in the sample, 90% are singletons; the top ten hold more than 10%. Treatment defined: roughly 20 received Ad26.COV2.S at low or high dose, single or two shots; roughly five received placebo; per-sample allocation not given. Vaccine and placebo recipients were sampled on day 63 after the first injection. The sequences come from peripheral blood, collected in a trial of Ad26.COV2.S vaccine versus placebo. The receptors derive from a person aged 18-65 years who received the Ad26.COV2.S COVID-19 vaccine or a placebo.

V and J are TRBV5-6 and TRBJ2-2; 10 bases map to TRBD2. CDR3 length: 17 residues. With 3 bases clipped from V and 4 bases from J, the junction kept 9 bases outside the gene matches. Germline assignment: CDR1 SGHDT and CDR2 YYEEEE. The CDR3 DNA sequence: TGTGCCAGCAGCTGGGGAACTAGCGGGACCGGCACCGGGGAGCTGTTTTTT. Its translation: CASSWGTSGTGTGELFF.

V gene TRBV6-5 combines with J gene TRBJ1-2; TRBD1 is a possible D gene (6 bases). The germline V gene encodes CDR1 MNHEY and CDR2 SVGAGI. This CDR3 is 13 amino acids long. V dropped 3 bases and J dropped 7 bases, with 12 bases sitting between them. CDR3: CASSYVAGAGYTF. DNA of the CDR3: TGTGCCAGCAGTTATGTGGCAGGGGCTGGCTACACCTTC.

DNA for the CDR3: TGCGCCAGCAGCTTGGACCAGGCCTACGAGCAGTACTTC. Translating it yields CASSLDQAYEQYF. The V and J genes are TRBV5-1 and TRBJ2-7, with D unclear. Trimming took 0 bases from V and 2 from J, leaving 6 bases between them. The CDR3 is made up of 13 amino acids. Per the germline V gene, CDR1 is SGHRS and CDR2 is YFSETQ.

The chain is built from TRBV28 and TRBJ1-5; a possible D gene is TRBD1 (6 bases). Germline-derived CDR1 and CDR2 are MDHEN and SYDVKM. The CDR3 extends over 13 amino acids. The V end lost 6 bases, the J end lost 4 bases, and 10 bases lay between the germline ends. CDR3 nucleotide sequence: TGTGCCAGCAGCCTTGACAGGAATCAGCCCCAGCATTTT. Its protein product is CASSLDRNQPQHF. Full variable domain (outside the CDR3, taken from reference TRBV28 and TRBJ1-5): DVKVTQSSRYLVKRTGEKVFLECVQDMDHENMFWYRQDPGLGLRLIYFSYDVKMKEKGDIPEGYSVSREKKERFSLILESASTNQTSMYLCASSLDRNQPQHFGDGTRLSIL.

The CDR3 DNA is TGCGCCAGCAGCCCAGACCTGCAAGAGACCCAGTACTTC. The encoded protein is CASSPDLQETQYF. The chain combines TRBV5-1 with TRBJ2-5; D is uncertain. CDR3 length equals 13 residues. In germline, CDR1 is SGHRS, CDR2 YFSETQ. Trimming took off 4 bases at V and 2 bases at J, with 9 bases between the two ends.

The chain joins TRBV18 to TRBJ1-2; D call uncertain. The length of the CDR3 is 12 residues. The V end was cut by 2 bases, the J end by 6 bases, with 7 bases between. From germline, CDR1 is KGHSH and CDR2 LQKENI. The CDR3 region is CASSPGENGYTF. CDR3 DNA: TGTGCCAGCTCACCAGGCGAAAATGGCTACACCTTC.

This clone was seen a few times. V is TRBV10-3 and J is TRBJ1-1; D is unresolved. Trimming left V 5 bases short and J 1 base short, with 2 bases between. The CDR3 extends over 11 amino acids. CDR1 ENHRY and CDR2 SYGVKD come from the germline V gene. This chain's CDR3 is CAISTNTEAFF. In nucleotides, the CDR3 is TGTGCCATCAGTACGAACACTGAAGCTTTCTTT.

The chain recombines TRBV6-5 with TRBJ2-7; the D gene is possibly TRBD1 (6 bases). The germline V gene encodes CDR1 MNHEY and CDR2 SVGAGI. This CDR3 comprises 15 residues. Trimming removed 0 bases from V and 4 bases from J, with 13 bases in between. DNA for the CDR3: TGTGCCAGCAGTTACTCCTCAGGGGTTCAATACGAGCAGTACTTC. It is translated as CASSYSSGVQYEQYF.

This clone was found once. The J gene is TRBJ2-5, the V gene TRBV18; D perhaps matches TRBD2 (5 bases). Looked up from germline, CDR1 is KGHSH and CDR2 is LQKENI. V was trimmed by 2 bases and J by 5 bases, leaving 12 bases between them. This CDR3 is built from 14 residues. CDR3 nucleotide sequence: TGTGCCAGCTCACCAATGGATGGCGGGGAGACCCAGTACTTC. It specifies CASSPMDGGETQYF. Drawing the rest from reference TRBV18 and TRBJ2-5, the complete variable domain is NAGVMQNPRHLVRRRGQEARLRCSPMKGHSHVYWYRQLPEEGLKFMVYLQKENIIDESGMPKERFSAEFPKEGPSILRIQQVVRGDSAAYFCASSPMDGGETQYFGPGTRLLVL.

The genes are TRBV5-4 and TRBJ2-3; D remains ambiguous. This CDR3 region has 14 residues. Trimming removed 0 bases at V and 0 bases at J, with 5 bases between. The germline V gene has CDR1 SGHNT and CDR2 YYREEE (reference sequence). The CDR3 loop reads CASSLDPSTDTQYF. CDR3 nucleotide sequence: TGTGCCAGCAGCTTGGATCCTAGCACAGATACGCAGTATTTT.

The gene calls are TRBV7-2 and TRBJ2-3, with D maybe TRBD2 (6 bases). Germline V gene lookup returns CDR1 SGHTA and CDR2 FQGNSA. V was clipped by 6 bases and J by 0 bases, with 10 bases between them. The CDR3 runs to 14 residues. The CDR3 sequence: CASSRRGSTDTQYF. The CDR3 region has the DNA TGTGCCAGCAGTAGACGGGGGAGCACAGATACGCAGTATTTT.

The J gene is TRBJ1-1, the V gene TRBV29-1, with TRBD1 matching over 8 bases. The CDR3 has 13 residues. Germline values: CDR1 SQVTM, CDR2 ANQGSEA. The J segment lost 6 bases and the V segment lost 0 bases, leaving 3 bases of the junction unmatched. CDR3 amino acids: CSVEDRGRAEAFF. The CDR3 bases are TGCAGCGTTGAAGACAGGGGGCGGGCTGAAGCTTTCTTT.

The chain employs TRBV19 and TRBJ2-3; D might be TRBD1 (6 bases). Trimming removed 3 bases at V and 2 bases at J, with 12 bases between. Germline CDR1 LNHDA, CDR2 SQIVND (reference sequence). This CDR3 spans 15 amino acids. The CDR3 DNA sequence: TGTGCCAGTAGTATGGTTGGACAGATCACAGATACGCAGTATTTT. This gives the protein CASSMVGQITDTQYF.